A single TCR beta chain is shown here with its context. This sample is drawn from a study of technical replicates of blood from a few donors. The protocol was immunoSEQ multiplex PCR, while the TCRdb copy is restricted to in-frame clones and leaves out a portion. The table lists around 80,000 clones, roughly 93% of them singletons. Trimming pared 1 base from V and 4 bases from J, leaving 13 bases between. CDR1 is SEHNR and CDR2 is FQNEAQ in the germline V gene (reference sequence). This CDR3 is 16 amino acids long. This clonotype was obtained from a human donor in good health. The chain recombines TRBV7-9 with TRBJ1-4; no definite D call. What was sequenced was T cells isolated from PBMCs. CDR3 sequence (DNA): TGTGCCAGCAGCTTAGGGAGGGCAGATTATAATGAAAAACTGTTTTTT. Amino acids: CASSLGRADYNEKLFF.